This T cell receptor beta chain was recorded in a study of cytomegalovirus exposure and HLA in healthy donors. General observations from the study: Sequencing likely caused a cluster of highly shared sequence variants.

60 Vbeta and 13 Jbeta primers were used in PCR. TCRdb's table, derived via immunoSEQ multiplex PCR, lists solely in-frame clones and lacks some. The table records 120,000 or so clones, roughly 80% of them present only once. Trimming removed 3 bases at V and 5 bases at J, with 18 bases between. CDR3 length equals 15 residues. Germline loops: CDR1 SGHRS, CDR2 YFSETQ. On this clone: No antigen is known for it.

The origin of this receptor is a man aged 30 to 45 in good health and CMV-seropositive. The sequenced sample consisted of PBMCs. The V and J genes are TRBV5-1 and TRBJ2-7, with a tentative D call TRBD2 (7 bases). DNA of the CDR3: TGCGCCAGCAGCTCGACGGGGGGCGGCACCCACGAGCAGTACTTC. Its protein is CASSSTGGGTHEQYF.